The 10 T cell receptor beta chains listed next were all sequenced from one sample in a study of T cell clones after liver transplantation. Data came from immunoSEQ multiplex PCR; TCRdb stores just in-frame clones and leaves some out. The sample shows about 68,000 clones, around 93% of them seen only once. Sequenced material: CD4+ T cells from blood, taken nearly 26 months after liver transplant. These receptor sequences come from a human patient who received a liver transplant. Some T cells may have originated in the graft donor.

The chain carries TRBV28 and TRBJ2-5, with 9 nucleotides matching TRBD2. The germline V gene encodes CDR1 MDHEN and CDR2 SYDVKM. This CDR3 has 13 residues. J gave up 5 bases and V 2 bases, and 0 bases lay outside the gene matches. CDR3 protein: CASSLAGGETQYF. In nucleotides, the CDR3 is TGTGCCAGCAGTTTAGCGGGAGGGGAGACCCAGTACTTC. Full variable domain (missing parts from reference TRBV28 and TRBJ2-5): DVKVTQSSRYLVKRTGEKVFLECVQDMDHENMFWYRQDPGLGLRLIYFSYDVKMKEKGDIPEGYSVSREKKERFSLILESASTNQTSMYLCASSLAGGETQYFGPGTRLLVL.

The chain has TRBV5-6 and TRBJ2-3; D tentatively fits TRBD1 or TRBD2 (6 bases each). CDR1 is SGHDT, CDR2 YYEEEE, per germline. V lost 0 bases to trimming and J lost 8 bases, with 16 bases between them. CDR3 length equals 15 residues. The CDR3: CASSLDGGAGPTQYF. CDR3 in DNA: TGTGCCAGCAGCTTGGACGGGGGCGCGGGTCCTACGCAGTATTTT.

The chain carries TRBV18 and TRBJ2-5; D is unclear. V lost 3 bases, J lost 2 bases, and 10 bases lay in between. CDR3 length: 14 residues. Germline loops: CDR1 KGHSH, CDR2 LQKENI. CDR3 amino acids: CASSPRQIQETQYF. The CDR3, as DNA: TGTGCCAGCTCACCTCGGCAGATACAAGAGACCCAGTACTTC. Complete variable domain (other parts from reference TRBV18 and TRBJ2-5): NAGVMQNPRHLVRRRGQEARLRCSPMKGHSHVYWYRQLPEEGLKFMVYLQKENIIDESGMPKERFSAEFPKEGPSILRIQQVVRGDSAAYFCASSPRQIQETQYFGPGTRLLVL.

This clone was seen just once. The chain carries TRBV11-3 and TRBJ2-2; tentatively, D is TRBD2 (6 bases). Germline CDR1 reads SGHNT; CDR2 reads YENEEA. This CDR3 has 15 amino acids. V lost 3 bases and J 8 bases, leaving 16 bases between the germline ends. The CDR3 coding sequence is TGTGCCAGCAGCTTGGAGAGCGGTGGGACTGGGGAGCTGTTTTTT. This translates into CASSLESGGTGELFF.

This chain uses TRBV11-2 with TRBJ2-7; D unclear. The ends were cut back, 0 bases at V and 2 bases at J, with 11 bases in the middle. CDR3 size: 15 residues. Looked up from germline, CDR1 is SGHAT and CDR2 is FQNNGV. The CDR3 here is CASSLDLGATYEQYF. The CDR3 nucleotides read TGTGCCAGCAGCTTAGATTTAGGAGCGACCTACGAGCAGTACTTC.

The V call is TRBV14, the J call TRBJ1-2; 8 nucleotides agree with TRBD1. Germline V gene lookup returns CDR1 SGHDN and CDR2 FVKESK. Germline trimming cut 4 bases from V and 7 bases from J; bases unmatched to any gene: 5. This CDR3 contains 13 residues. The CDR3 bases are TGTGCCAGCAGCCCAAGGACAGGGTCTGGCTACACCTTC. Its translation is CASSPRTGSGYTF.

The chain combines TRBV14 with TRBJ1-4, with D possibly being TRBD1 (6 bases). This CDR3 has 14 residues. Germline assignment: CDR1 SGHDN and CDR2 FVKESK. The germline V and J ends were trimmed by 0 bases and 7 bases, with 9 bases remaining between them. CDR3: CASSQEQGGEKLFF. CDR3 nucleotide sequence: TGTGCCAGCAGCCAAGAACAGGGCGGTGAAAAACTGTTTTTT.

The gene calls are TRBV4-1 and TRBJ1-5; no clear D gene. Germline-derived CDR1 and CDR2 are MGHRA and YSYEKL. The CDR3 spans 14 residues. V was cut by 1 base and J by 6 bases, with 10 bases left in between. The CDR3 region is CASSQGGVGQPQHF. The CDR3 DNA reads TGCGCCAGCAGCCAAGGAGGAGTAGGTCAGCCCCAGCATTTT.

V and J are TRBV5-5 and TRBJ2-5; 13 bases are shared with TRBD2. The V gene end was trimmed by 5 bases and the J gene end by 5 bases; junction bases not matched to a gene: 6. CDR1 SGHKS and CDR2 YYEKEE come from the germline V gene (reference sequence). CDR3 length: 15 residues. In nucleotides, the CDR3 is TGTGCCAGCAGTCGGACTAGCGGGAGTTCTGAGACCCAGTACTTC. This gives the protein CASSRTSGSSETQYF. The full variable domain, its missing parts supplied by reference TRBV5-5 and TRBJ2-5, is DAGVTQSPTHLIKTRGQQVTLRCSPISGHKSVSWYQQVLGQGPQFIFQYYEKEERGRGNFPDRFSARQFPNYSSELNVNALLLGDSALYLCASSRTSGSSETQYFGPGTRLLVL.

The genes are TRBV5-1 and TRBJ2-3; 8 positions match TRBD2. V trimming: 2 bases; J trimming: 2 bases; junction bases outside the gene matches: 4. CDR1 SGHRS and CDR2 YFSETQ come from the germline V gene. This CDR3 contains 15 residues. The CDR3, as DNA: TGCGCCAGCAGCTTCGTAGCGGGACCCACAGATACGCAGTATTTT. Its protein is CASSFVAGPTDTQYF.